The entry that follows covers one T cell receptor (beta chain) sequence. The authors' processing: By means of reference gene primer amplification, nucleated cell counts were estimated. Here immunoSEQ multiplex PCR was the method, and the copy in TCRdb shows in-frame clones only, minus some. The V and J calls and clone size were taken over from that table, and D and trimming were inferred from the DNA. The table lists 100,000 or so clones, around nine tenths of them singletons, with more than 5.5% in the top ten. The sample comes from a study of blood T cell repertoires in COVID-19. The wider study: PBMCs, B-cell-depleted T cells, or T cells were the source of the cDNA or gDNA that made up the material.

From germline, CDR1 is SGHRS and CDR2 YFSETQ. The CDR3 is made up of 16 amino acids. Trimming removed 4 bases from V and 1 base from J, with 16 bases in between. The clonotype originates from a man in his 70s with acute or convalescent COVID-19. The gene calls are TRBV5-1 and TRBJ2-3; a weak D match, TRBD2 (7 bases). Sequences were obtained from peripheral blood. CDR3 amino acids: CASSPRWGGRTDTQYF. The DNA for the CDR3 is TGCGCCAGCAGCCCCCGGTGGGGGGGCCGCACAGATACGCAGTATTTT.